Listed here are 18 T cell receptor beta chains from one sample, sequenced in a study of blood T cell repertoires in COVID-19. Profiling relied on immunoSEQ multiplex PCR, and the TCRdb table lists in-frame clones only, not all of them. The repertoire consists of 150,000 to 200,000 clones, with around 89% occurring once and the leading ten covering less than 8%. Source material: PBMCs or T cells enriched from blood (not recorded which). The receptors derive from a woman aged 50 to 65 who had recovered from COVID-19.

The chain recombines TRBV7-3 with TRBJ2-7; the D gene is possibly TRBD2 (6 bases). Germline values: CDR1 SGHTA, CDR2 FQGTGA. The CDR3 is 13 amino acids. V was clipped by 2 bases and J by 3 bases, with 8 bases between them. Here the CDR3 DNA reads TGTGCCAGCAGCTTAGGGACTGGCTACGAGCAGTACTTC. Residues: CASSLGTGYEQYF.

CDR3 in amino acids: CATSDGQGKKPQHF. DNA for the CDR3: TGTGCCACCAGTGACGGACAGGGTAAGAAGCCCCAGCATTTT. J is TRBJ1-5 and V is TRBV24-1, with 8 bases aligning to TRBD1. Germline-derived CDR1 and CDR2 are KGHDR and SFDVKD. V shed 4 bases and J 8 bases; nucleotides not matched to a gene: 6. The CDR3 length is 14 residues.

The chain carries TRBV4-3 and TRBJ1-4; TRBD1 matches 8 bases. Unmatched junction bases numbered 5, after V lost 3 bases and J lost 5 bases. The germline gives CDR1 LGHNA, CDR2 YSLEER. This CDR3 spans 15 amino acids. The CDR3 reads CASSHAGGANEKLFF. In nucleotides, the CDR3 is TGCGCCAGCAGCCATGCAGGGGGCGCGAATGAAAAACTGTTTTTT.

The chain employs TRBV7-9 and TRBJ1-1; maybe TRBD1 (6 bases). V lost 5 bases and J 3 bases, leaving 13 bases between the germline ends. The CDR3 totals 14 residues. CDR1 and CDR2 (germline): SEHNR, FQNEAQ (reference sequence). CDR3 bases: TGTGCCAGCAGCGGGAGAGCAGGGGACACTGAAGCTTTCTTT. Its protein is CASSGRAGDTEAFF. Full variable domain (rest looked up from reference TRBV7-9 and TRBJ1-1): DTGVSQNPRHKITKRGQNVTFRCDPISEHNRLYWYRQTLGQGPEFLTYFQNEAQLEKSRLLSDRFSAERPKGSFSTLEIQRTEQGDSAMYLCASSGRAGDTEAFFGQGTRLTVV.

V and J are TRBV3-1 (or the pseudogene TRBV3-2) and TRBJ2-7, with D unresolved. Germline assignment: CDR1 LGHDT and CDR2 YNNKEL (reference sequence). V was shortened by 1 base and J by 0 bases, with 7 bases between the two germline ends. This CDR3 comprises 14 residues. The CDR3 protein is CASSQGKRSYEQYF. The CDR3 nucleotides are TGTGCCAGCAGCCAAGGGAAGCGCTCCTACGAGCAGTACTTC.

This clone appeared a few times. The chain joins TRBV7-3 to TRBJ2-2, with 12 bases that match TRBD2. The V gene end was trimmed by 7 bases and the J gene end by 2 bases; junction bases not matched to a gene: 5. CDR3 length: 16 residues. In germline, CDR1 is SGHTA, CDR2 FQGTGA. CDR3 residues: CASTQTSGGNTGELFF. The CDR3 DNA sequence: TGTGCCAGCACCCAGACTAGCGGGGGTAACACCGGGGAGCTGTTTTTT. The full variable domain, its missing parts supplied by reference TRBV7-3 and TRBJ2-2, is GAGVSQTPSNKVTEKGKYVELRCDPISGHTALYWYRQSLGQGPEFLIYFQGTGAADDSGLPNDRFFAVRPEGSVSTLKIQRTERGDSAVYLCASTQTSGGNTGELFFGEGSRLTVL.

The J gene is TRBJ2-1, the V gene TRBV7-6; a weak D match, TRBD1 (5 bases). Trimming stripped 0 bases from V and 8 bases from J, with 20 bases between. The length of the CDR3 is 17 residues. Germline V lookup: CDR1 SGHVS, CDR2 FNYEAQ. CDR3 sequence: CASSLAGSLVGVDEQFF. The CDR3 nucleotides are TGTGCCAGCAGCTTAGCGGGAAGTCTTGTAGGGGTGGATGAGCAGTTCTTC.

This clone has a handful of counts. J is TRBJ1-3 and V is TRBV12-3 or TRBV12-4; D might be TRBD1 (6 bases). This CDR3 contains 13 residues. V was pared by 6 bases and J by 8 bases, with 14 bases between. For the CDR3, the DNA is TGTGCCAGCAGATCTACAGGGTCGGACACCATATATTTT. It is translated as CASRSTGSDTIYF.

CDR3 sequence reads: CASRTTGGQETQYF. In DNA form, the CDR3 reads TGTGCCAGTAGAACGACAGGGGGTCAAGAGACCCAGTACTTC. The chain has TRBV19 and TRBJ2-5, with 9 bases identical to TRBD1. With 6 bases clipped from V and 2 bases from J, the junction kept 4 bases outside the gene matches. There are 14 residues in the CDR3. The germline gives CDR1 LNHDA, CDR2 SQIVND (reference sequence). The entire variable domain, with the rest obtained from reference TRBV19 and TRBJ2-5, is as follows: DGGITQSPKYLFRKEGQNVTLSCEQNLNHDAMYWYRQDPGQGLRLIYYSQIVNDFQKGDIAEGYSVSREKKESFPLTVTSAQKNPTAFYLCASRTTGGQETQYFGPGTRLLVL.

The chain carries TRBV5-5 and TRBJ1-5; a weak D match, TRBD1 (6 bases). V dropped 1 base and J dropped 5 bases, with 13 bases sitting between them. CDR3 length equals 15 residues. From germline, CDR1 is SGHKS and CDR2 YYEKEE (reference sequence). The CDR3 DNA reads TGTGCCAGCAGCTTGCAGGGGTTGGTAGATCAGCCCCAGCATTTT. It specifies CASSLQGLVDQPQHF. Complete variable domain (other parts from reference TRBV5-5 and TRBJ1-5): DAGVTQSPTHLIKTRGQQVTLRCSPISGHKSVSWYQQVLGQGPQFIFQYYEKEERGRGNFPDRFSARQFPNYSSELNVNALLLGDSALYLCASSLQGLVDQPQHFGDGTRLSIL.

V gene TRBV5-6 combines with J gene TRBJ1-6, with D possibly being TRBD1 (6 bases). The germline V gene encodes CDR1 SGHDT and CDR2 YYEEEE. V dropped 0 bases and J dropped 7 bases, with 14 bases sitting between them. This CDR3 is built from 16 residues. DNA for the CDR3: TGTGCCAGCAGCTTGGATTCCGGGGGGGGCAATTCACCCCTCCACTTT. Its translation: CASSLDSGGGNSPLHF.

The chain employs TRBV7-8 and TRBJ2-7; D perhaps matches TRBD1 (5 bases). The CDR3 is 11 residues long. CDR1 and CDR2 (germline): SGHVS, FQNEAQ. V gave up 7 bases and J gave up 4 bases, with 8 bases separating them. CDR3 region: CASTGHYEQYF. The CDR3, as DNA: TGTGCCAGCACAGGACATTACGAGCAGTACTTC.

The rearrangement uses TRBV7-2 and TRBJ1-5; D is possibly TRBD1 (5 bases). The CDR3 totals 13 residues. The germline V gene has CDR1 SGHTA and CDR2 FQGNSA. The V end lost 6 bases, the J end lost 6 bases, and 12 bases lay between the germline ends. CDR3 loop: CASRIRVGQPQHF. CDR3 sequence (DNA): TGTGCCAGCAGAATCAGGGTTGGTCAGCCCCAGCATTTT.

The chain carries TRBV9 and TRBJ2-3; possible D gene TRBD2, 5 bases. This CDR3 region has 16 residues. V lost 0 bases and J lost 2, with 13 bases in between. Germline assignment: CDR1 SGDLS and CDR2 YYNGEE. The CDR3 bases are TGTGCCAGCAGCGTAGGTAGTAGCGTAGCCACAGATACGCAGTATTTT. It encodes CASSVGSSVATDTQYF.

V usage is TRBV12-3 or TRBV12-4 and J usage is TRBJ1-6; tentative D call: TRBD1 (5 bases). V was cut by 2 bases and J by 14 bases, with 13 bases left in between. This CDR3 contains 13 residues. The CDR3 nucleotides read TGTGCCAGCAGTTTAAAGGCAGGGTACACCCTCCACTTT. This encodes CASSLKAGYTLHF.

V is TRBV5-5 and J is TRBJ2-3; 7 bases align to TRBD1. V lost 2 bases, J lost 7 bases, and 16 bases stayed unmatched. This CDR3 comprises 17 residues. Germline CDR1 reads SGHKS; CDR2 reads YYEKEE (reference sequence). CDR3 in amino acids: CASSFLVRDRYSNTQYF. CDR3 DNA: TGTGCCAGCAGCTTCCTTGTCCGGGACAGATATTCGAATACGCAGTATTTT.

This clone was counted once. Different DNA sequences within this sample yield the same CDR3. The chain combines TRBV5-4 with TRBJ1-2; D possibly corresponds to TRBD1 (5 bases). The CDR3 loop spans 13 amino acids. Per germline, CDR1 SGHNT and CDR2 YYREEE (reference sequence). V was trimmed by 0 bases and J by 8 bases, leaving 11 bases between them. The CDR3 is CASSLGQGGGYTF. The DNA of the CDR3 is TGTGCCAGCAGCTTGGGGCAGGGAGGGGGCTACACCTTC.

This clone occurred once. V is TRBV5-4 and J is TRBJ2-7, with D perhaps matching TRBD2 (5 bases). In germline, CDR1 is SGHNT, CDR2 YYREEE (reference sequence). This CDR3 has 15 residues. The ends were cut back, 0 bases at V and 1 base at J, with 11 bases in the middle. CDR3 region: CASSLAGRGSYEQYF. In DNA, the CDR3 is TGTGCCAGCAGCTTGGCGGGAAGAGGGTCCTACGAGCAGTACTTC.